The clone carrying this T cell receptor beta chain has ten or more counts. Its antigen is unidentified. The study profiled TCR beta VDJ and CDR3 using genomic DNA as template. MiXCR was run by TCRdb on the reads, yielding one entry per CDR3 protein. The sample has 250,000 to 300,000 distinct CDR3 sequences; approximately 55% are singletons. This sample stems from a study of CD8+CD57+ T cells in acquired aplastic anemia. Across the whole study: Sorted CD4+ and CD8+ cells yielded DNA averaging about 2.9 ug. Study-wide results and caveats: Both patients and controls carried the same twenty-nine CD8+ CDR3 sequences.

V lost 1 base and J 1 base, leaving 14 bases between the germline ends. The CDR3 length is 16 residues. Looked up from germline, CDR1 is MNHEY and CDR2 is SVGAGI. The origin of this receptor is a human donor with severe aplastic anemia or a healthy control (not recorded which). Sequencing used sorted CD4+, CD8+, or CD8+CD57+ T cells (not recorded which) from PBMCs. The chain uses TRBV6-5 and TRBJ2-7; perhaps TRBD2 as D (5 bases). The CDR3 region has the DNA TGTGCCAGCAGTTACTTAGGGAGCTACCCTTCCTACGAGCAGTACTTC. Encoded protein: CASSYLGSYPSYEQYF.